This is a list of T cell receptor beta chains from one sample in a study of long-term antiretroviral therapy in people with HIV. Produced via immunoSEQ multiplex PCR; TCRdb's table is partial and in-frame only. The table includes about 36,000 clones, over 75% detected once. Sequences were derived from unsorted PBMCs, sampled 2.2 years after starting antiretroviral therapy. The receptors were gathered from a man younger than 35 with HIV. The CDR3 runs from the conserved cysteine through the conserved F or W. D genes are given only for firm matches. A clone size is listed for some rows: how often the clone was seen (once, few, many), or a class if it is expanded.

-,TRBJ1-4,TRBV7-8,TRBD1,CASSGGQGPNEKLFF,TGTGCCAGCAGCGGCGGACAGGGCCCGAATGAAAAACTGTTTTTT
-,TRBJ2-7,TRBV29-1,TRBD2,CSVVGLADLSEQYF,TGCAGCGTTGTAGGACTAGCGGATTTAAGCGAGCAGTACTTC
once,TRBJ2-3,TRBV27,-,CASSSIGGGSDTQYF,TGTGCCAGCAGTTCCATTGGGGGGGGCTCAGATACGCAGTATTTT
-,TRBJ2-1,TRBV7-9,TRBD1,CASSLPPGQGKSYNEQFF,TGTGCCAGCAGCTTACCCCCGGGACAGGGGAAATCCTACAATGAGCAGTTCTTC
-,TRBJ2-3,TRBV7-6,TRBD1,CASSLSTGTGTDTQYF,TGTGCCAGCAGCTTAAGTACCGGGACAGGGACCGATACGCAGTATTTT
-,TRBJ2-7,TRBV7-3,-,CASSFRPTYEQYF,TGTGCCAGCAGCTTTAGGCCCACCTACGAGCAGTACTTC
-,TRBJ1-2,TRBV19,-,CASSILGANYGYTF,TGTGCCAGTAGTATACTCGGGGCTAACTATGGCTACACCTTC
-,TRBJ2-7,TRBV15,TRBD1,CATSRVSPGQGFLEQYF,TGTGCCACCAGCAGAGTCTCTCCGGGACAGGGTTTCCTGGAGCAGTACTTC
-,TRBJ1-1,TRBV5-1,-,CASSLFQGLVAFF,TGCGCCAGCAGCTTGTTTCAGGGGCTGGTAGCTTTCTTT
-,TRBJ2-5,TRBV5-4,TRBD1,CASSLTGAPKETQYF,TGTGCCAGCAGTCTTACAGGGGCTCCGAAAGAGACCCAGTACTTC
-,TRBJ2-3,TRBV6-4,TRBD1,CASSATGEDTQYF,TGTGCCAGCAGCGCGACAGGGGAGGATACGCAGTATTTT
-,TRBJ1-4,TRBV27,-,CASSLIPLEKLFF,TGTGCCAGCAGTTTAATTCCCCTCGAAAAACTGTTTTTT
-,TRBJ1-4,TRBV10-3,-,CAISEDSSSNEKLFF,TGTGCCATCAGTGAAGACAGTTCGTCTAATGAAAAACTGTTTTTT
-,TRBJ1-6,TRBV21-1,-,CASSKVGTGDSPLHF,TGTGCCAGCAGCAAAGTAGGGACAGGGGACTCACCCCTCCACTTT
-,TRBJ1-2,TRBV18,-,CASSVGSGNYGYTF,TGTGCCAGCTCAGTCGGATCAGGGAACTATGGCTACACCTTC
-,TRBJ2-7,TRBV7-8,TRBD1,CASSLEFLRDRDYHEQYF,TGTGCCAGCAGCTTAGAATTCCTCCGGGACAGAGATTATCACGAGCAGTACTTC
-,TRBJ1-2,TRBV29-1,TRBD1,CSVERVWTGGFDGYTF,TGCAGCGTTGAACGCGTCTGGACAGGGGGCTTCGATGGCTACACCTTC
-,TRBJ1-5,TRBV30,-,CAWGQGPGQPQHF,TGTGCCTGGGGGCAGGGTCCCGGTCAGCCCCAGCATTTT
-,TRBJ1-1,TRBV7-9,-,CASSLAGWNTEAFF,TGTGCCAGCAGCTTAGCCGGGTGGAACACTGAAGCTTTCTTT
-,TRBJ2-2,TRBV6-1,-,CASSEQGRTGELFF,TGTGCCAGCAGTGAGCAAGGAAGGACCGGGGAGCTGTTTTTT
-,TRBJ2-7,TRBV27,-,CASSSQGIINEQYF,TGTGCCAGCAGTTCCCAGGGAATTATAAACGAGCAGTACTTC
-,TRBJ1-4,TRBV6-5,-,CASGSGINEKLFF,TGTGCCAGTGGGAGCGGCATTAATGAAAAACTGTTTTTT
-,TRBJ1-3,TRBV29-1,-,CSVEAGNSGNTIYF,TGCAGCGTTGAAGCAGGGAACTCTGGAAACACCATATATTTT
-,TRBJ2-5,TRBV6-5,-,CASSYSGGKTQYF,TGTGCCAGCAGTTACTCAGGGGGGAAGACCCAGTACTTC
-,TRBJ2-5,TRBV5-6,TRBD2,CASSSFLAGIETQYF,TGTGCCAGCAGCTCATTCCTAGCGGGAATAGAGACCCAGTACTTC
-,TRBJ2-3,TRBV6-4,TRBD2,CASSDELAGADTQYF,TGTGCCAGCAGTGACGAACTAGCGGGAGCAGATACGCAGTATTTT
-,TRBJ2-6,TRBV11-2,-,CASSLDSRRDPGANVLTF,TGTGCCAGCAGCTTAGATTCGAGACGGGACCCAGGGGCCAACGTCCTGACTTTC
-,TRBJ2-7,TRBV13,-,CASSPSLGGAPSYEQYF,TGTGCCAGCAGCCCCTCCCTGGGGGGGGCCCCCTCCTACGAGCAGTACTTC
-,TRBJ1-4,TRBV19,-,CAPGGSNATNEKLFF,TGTGCCCCCGGCGGCTCGAACGCAACTAATGAAAAACTGTTTTTT
-,TRBJ1-5,TRBV28,-,CASSPSTAQGSNQPQHF,TGTGCCAGCAGCCCCTCCACGGCGCAGGGTTCTAATCAGCCCCAGCATTTT
-,TRBJ1-1,TRBV19,TRBD1,CASSPSTGTANTEAFF,TGTGCCAGTAGTCCTTCTACCGGGACAGCCAACACTGAAGCTTTCTTT
-,TRBJ1-2,TRBV5-4,-,CASSLGALGQDFYGYTF,TGTGCCAGCAGCTTGGGGGCTCTCGGGCAGGACTTCTATGGCTACACCTTC
-,TRBJ2-5,TRBV19,-,CASSIVYGSQETQYF,TGTGCCAGTAGTATAGTGTACGGCAGTCAAGAGACCCAGTACTTC
-,TRBJ1-1,TRBV28,TRBD1,CASSLNRGQAFF,TGTGCCAGCAGTCTAAACAGGGGGCAGGCTTTCTTT
few,TRBJ1-6,TRBV9,-,CASSPGEGSPLHF,TGTGCCAGCAGCCCCGGAGAGGGTTCACCCCTCCACTTT
-,TRBJ2-1,TRBV30,-,CAWSVPAIYNEQFF,TGTGCCTGGAGTGTACCAGCTATCTACAATGAGCAGTTCTTC
-,TRBJ1-5,TRBV7-2,-,CASSFARGGQPQHF,TGTGCCAGCAGCTTTGCCCGGGGGGGCCAGCCCCAGCATTTT
-,TRBJ2-6,TRBV30,TRBD1,CAWTGGRPGANVLTF,TGTGCCTGGACAGGGGGTAGGCCTGGGGCCAACGTCCTGACTTTC
-,TRBJ1-2,TRBV5-1,-,CASSPEMETPKEAF,TGCGCCAGCAGCCCGGAAATGGAGACACCCAAAGAAGCCTTC
-,TRBJ1-2,TRBV7-3,-,CASSLNAGLYGYTF,TGTGCCAGCAGCTTAAACGCAGGGCTATATGGCTACACCTTC
-,TRBJ1-4,TRBV9,-,CASSVDPGARGEKLFF,TGTGCCAGCAGCGTAGACCCAGGGGCCCGGGGTGAAAAACTGTTTTTT
-,TRBJ1-3,TRBV7-6,-,CASSPDRGNTIYF,TGTGCCAGCAGCCCTGACAGAGGAAACACCATATATTTT
-,TRBJ2-7,TRBV13,-,CASTQRADTYEQYF,TGTGCCAGCACTCAGCGGGCGGATACCTACGAGCAGTACTTC
-,TRBJ2-2,TRBV19,-,CASGRWTGELFF,TGTGCCAGCGGGAGATGGACCGGGGAGCTGTTTTTT
-,TRBJ2-5,TRBV19,TRBD2,CASSIRLIVGLGLETQYF,TGTGCCAGTAGTATAAGGCTTATAGTGGGACTAGGACTGGAGACCCAGTACTTC